Described below is a single T cell receptor beta chain sequence and its context. Its antigen is unknown. These data originate in a study of graft-versus-host responses after intestinal transplantation. General study results and limits: Among recipient marrow samples, GvH clones were found; some appeared first in ileum or blood.

Per the germline V gene, CDR1 is MNHNY and CDR2 is SVGAGI (reference sequence). The germline V and J ends were trimmed by 6 bases and 0 bases, with 15 bases remaining between them. The CDR3 contains 16 residues. Measured with immunoSEQ multiplex PCR; TCRdb has only the in-frame clones, and not every one. Among more than 55,000 clones listed, roughly 90% were seen once. Specimen: PBMCs, collected 26 days after transplant. This TCR was sampled from a human patient who received an intestinal transplant, so some T cells may come from the graft donor. V is TRBV6-6 and J is TRBJ2-1; D may be TRBD1 (5 bases). The CDR3 DNA is TGTGCCAGCAGGGGTACAAGACAGAGCTCCTACAATGAGCAGTTCTTC. As protein: CASRGTRQSSYNEQFF.